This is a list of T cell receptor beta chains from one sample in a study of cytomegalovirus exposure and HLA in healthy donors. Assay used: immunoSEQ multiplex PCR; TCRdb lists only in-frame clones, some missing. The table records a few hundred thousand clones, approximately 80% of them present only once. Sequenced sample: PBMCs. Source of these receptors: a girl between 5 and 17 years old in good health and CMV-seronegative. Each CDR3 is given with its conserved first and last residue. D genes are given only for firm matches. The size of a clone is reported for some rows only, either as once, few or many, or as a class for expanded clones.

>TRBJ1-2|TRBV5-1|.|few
CASSSDRSYTF
TGCGCCAGCAGCTCAGACAGAAGCTACACCTTC
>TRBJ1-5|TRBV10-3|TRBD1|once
CAISGQGFQPQHF
TGTGCCATCAGTGGACAGGGTTTTCAGCCCCAGCATTTT
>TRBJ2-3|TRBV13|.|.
CASSFDRTPMAPTDTQYF
TGTGCCAGCAGCTTCGACAGGACCCCAATGGCGCCCACAGATACGCAGTATTTT
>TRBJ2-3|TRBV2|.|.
CASEGDTDTQYF
TGTGCCAGCGAGGGGGACACAGATACGCAGTATTTT
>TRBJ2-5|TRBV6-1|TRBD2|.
CASSEAGLAGGVVRETQYF
TGTGCCAGCAGTGAAGCCGGACTAGCGGGGGGAGTTGTGCGGGAGACCCAGTACTTC
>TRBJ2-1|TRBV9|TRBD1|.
CASSVTGTAYNEQFF
TGTGCCAGCAGCGTAACCGGGACAGCTTACAATGAGCAGTTCTTC
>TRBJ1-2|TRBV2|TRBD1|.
CASTAVTGPYGYTF
TGTGCCAGCACAGCAGTGACAGGGCCTTATGGCTACACCTTC
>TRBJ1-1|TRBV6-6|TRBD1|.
CASSSGGQGVLKAFF
TGTGCCAGCAGCTCCGGTGGCCAGGGGGTGTTAAAAGCTTTCTTT
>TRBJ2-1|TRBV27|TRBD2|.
CASSFFLAGHNEQFF
TGTGCCAGCAGTTTCTTCCTAGCGGGCCACAATGAGCAGTTCTTC
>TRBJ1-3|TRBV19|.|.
CASSTGQGNTIYF
TGTGCCAGTAGTACGGGACAAGGAAACACCATATATTTT
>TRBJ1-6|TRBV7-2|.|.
CASSLVRAASPLHF
TGTGCCAGCAGCTTAGTCAGGGCGGCTTCACCCCTCCACTTT
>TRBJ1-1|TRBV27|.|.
CASSLYGGRLGNTEAFF
TGTGCCAGCAGTTTATACGGGGGGCGCCTCGGGAACACTGAAGCTTTCTTT
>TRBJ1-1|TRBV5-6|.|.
CASSIRRNTEAFF
TGTGCCAGCAGCATTAGAAGGAACACTGAAGCTTTCTTT
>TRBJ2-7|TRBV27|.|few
CASSLSGTGSSYEQYF
TGTGCCAGCAGTTTATCCGGGACTGGGAGCTCCTACGAGCAGTACTTC
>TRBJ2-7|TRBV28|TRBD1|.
CASSPRQGSYEQYF
TGTGCCAGCAGTCCGCGACAGGGTTCCTACGAGCAGTACTTC
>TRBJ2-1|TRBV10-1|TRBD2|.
CASSESGLAGGNEQFF
TGCGCCAGCAGTGAGTCAGGACTAGCGGGAGGCAATGAGCAGTTCTTC
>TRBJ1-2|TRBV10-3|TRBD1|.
CAISDRDRGHGYTF
TGTGCCATCAGCGACCGGGACAGGGGGCATGGCTACACCTTC
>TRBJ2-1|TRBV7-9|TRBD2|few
CASSMRAGGLVEQFF
TGTGCCAGCAGCATGAGAGCGGGGGGGCTTGTTGAGCAGTTCTTC
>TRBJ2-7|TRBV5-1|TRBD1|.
CASSLGDRGLYYEQYF
TGCGCCAGCAGCTTGGGCGACAGGGGGCTTTACTACGAGCAGTACTTC
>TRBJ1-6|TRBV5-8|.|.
CASSRFAGFKGSPLHF
TGTGCCAGCAGCCGCTTTGCGGGGTTCAAGGGTTCACCCCTCCACTTT
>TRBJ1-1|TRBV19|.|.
CASSSRDILNEAFF
TGTGCCAGTAGTTCTCGGGACATACTGAATGAAGCTTTCTTT
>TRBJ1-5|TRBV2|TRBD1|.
CASGLQGTGNQPQHF
TGTGCCAGCGGTTTACAGGGGACGGGCAATCAGCCCCAGCATTTT
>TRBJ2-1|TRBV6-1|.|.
CASGGYNEQFF
TGTGCCAGCGGCGGGTACAATGAGCAGTTCTTC
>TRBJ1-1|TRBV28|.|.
CASSTHTILNTEAFF
TGTGCCAGCAGTACACACACGATACTGAACACTGAAGCTTTCTTT
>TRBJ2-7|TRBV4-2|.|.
CASSQDGLLYEQYF
TGTGCCAGCAGCCAAGACGGACTTCTTTACGAGCAGTACTTC
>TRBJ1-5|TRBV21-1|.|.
CASSQAGEPQHF
TGTGCCAGCAGCCAAGCCGGGGAACCCCAGCATTTT
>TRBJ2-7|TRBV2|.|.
CASSTSYEQYF
TGTGCCAGCAGCACATCCTACGAGCAGTACTTC
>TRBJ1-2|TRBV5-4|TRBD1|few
CASSPDRVWGYTF
TGTGCCAGCAGCCCCGACAGGGTGTGGGGCTACACCTTC
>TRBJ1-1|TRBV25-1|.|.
CASSEVGLEAFF
TGTGCCAGCAGTGAGGTGGGGCTAGAAGCTTTCTTT
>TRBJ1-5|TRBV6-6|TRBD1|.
CASSSGQGNQPQHF
TGTGCCAGCAGTTCCGGACAGGGCAATCAGCCCCAGCATTTT
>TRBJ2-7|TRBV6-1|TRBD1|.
CASSAGGRGQGLYEQYF
TGTGCCAGCAGTGCAGGGGGGAGAGGACAGGGACTCTACGAGCAGTACTTC
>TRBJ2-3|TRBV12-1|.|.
CASSFAPLLAVSTDTQYF
TGTGCCAGCAGCTTTGCCCCCTTACTGGCGGTTAGCACAGATACGCAGTATTTT
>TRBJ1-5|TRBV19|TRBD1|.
CASSIGGTGFRPQHF
TGTGCCAGTAGTATAGGAGGGACAGGGTTTCGGCCCCAGCATTTT
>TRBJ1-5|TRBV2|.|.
CASSDSPAGQPQHF
TGTGCCAGCAGTGACAGCCCCGCAGGTCAGCCCCAGCATTTT
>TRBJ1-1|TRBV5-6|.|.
CASSLQNRVAAEAFF
TGTGCCAGCAGCTTGCAAAACAGGGTGGCCGCTGAAGCTTTCTTT
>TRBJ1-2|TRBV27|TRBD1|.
CASSPGQNYGYTF
TGTGCCAGCAGTCCGGGACAGAACTATGGCTACACCTTC
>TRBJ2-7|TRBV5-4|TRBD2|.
CASSLVAGGPVYEQYF
TGTGCCAGCAGCTTGGTGGCGGGAGGGCCGGTATACGAGCAGTACTTC
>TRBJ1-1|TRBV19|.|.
CASLGRGLGNTEAFF
TGTGCCAGCCTAGGTCGGGGTCTAGGGAACACTGAAGCTTTCTTT
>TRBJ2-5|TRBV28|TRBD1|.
CASSWTGEETQYF
TGTGCCAGCAGTTGGACAGGGGAAGAGACCCAGTACTTC
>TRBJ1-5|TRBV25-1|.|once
CASSGPTARSNQPQHF
TGTGCCAGCAGTGGACCGACAGCTAGGTCCAATCAGCCCCAGCATTTT
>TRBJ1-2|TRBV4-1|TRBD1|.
CASSQERGTGSPYGYTF
TGCGCCAGCAGCCAAGAACGGGGGACAGGGAGCCCCTATGGCTACACCTTC
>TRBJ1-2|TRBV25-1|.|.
CASSPQQGSGYTF
TGTGCCAGCAGTCCGCAACAGGGCAGTGGCTACACCTTC
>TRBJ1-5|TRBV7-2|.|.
CASSPTGLQAQPQHF
TGTGCCAGCAGCCCAACAGGGTTACAGGCACAGCCCCAGCATTTT
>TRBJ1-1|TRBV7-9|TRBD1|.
CASSRDRGPFTEAFF
TGTGCCAGCAGTCGGGACAGGGGGCCTTTCACTGAAGCTTTCTTT
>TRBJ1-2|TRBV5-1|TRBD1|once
CASMGQINYGYTF
TGCGCCAGCATGGGACAGATCAACTATGGCTACACCTTC